Described below is a single T cell receptor beta chain sequence and its context. Its antigen remains undetermined. Base qualities were left out, and no much larger clone turns up one base away. The protocol used for the library was the immunoSEQ multiplex PCR assay. For the multiplex PCR, a mixture combining 60 forward primers for TCR Vbeta segments and 13 reverse primers for TCR Jbeta segments was used. A multiplex PCR assay on genomic DNA amplified the CDR3 region of rearranged TCR beta genes. The Illumina HiSeq System was used to sequence the amplified TCR beta libraries as 87-base-pair reads. The source study handled its data this way. A later analysis tallied around 80 million unique TCR beta chains across the 666 repertoires, and around 9.9 million of those chains were shared by two or more donors. Raw reads were error-corrected and collapsed into unique sequences by a nearest-neighbor algorithm in which closely related sequences were merged to remove PCR and sequencing errors. Alignment of CDR3 sequences to IMGT reference sequences was used to assign V, D and J gene segments. For a sequence to be retained, a match of at least six nucleotides was required to both a V gene segment and a J gene segment. Rearrangements were classified as productive when the CDR3 lacked stop codons and remained in frame with V and J, and all other rearrangements were classified as non-productive. CDR3 was defined according to IMGT convention as the region running from the second conserved V-encoded cysteine to the conserved J-encoded phenylalanine. The earlier analysis of around 640 of the donors excluded sequences that lacked an unambiguous match to a single V gene segment. In an earlier analysis of about 590 of the donors, a V segment was called functional when productive rearrangements were above 56.7%, and segregating when the standard deviation between donors exceeded 5%. A statistical classification framework was developed to diagnose cytomegalovirus status using the catalog of TCR beta chain sequences. In a later analysis, TCR nucleotide sequences were compared against IMGT/GENE-DB human TR gene sequences so that V and J genes could be assigned. A later analysis assigned CDR3 sequences and most-parsimonious VDJ recombination scenarios with the TCRdist pipeline. In a later analysis, every TCR beta chain was defined by the combination of its CDR3 amino acid sequence and its V-gene family, and reads without a unique V-gene family were dropped. A later analysis removed 550 to 650 highly shared, low-generation-probability nucleotide sequences to deal with suspected cross-contamination and a sequencing artifact. A later analysis calculated a clonal expansion index for each public chain from normalized within-repertoire ranks of inferred template counts. In a later analysis, generation probabilities were computed using a VDJ recombination model fitted to out-of-frame rearrangements, and the results were checked against IGoR. In a later analysis, TCR-TCR, TCR-HLA and TCR-CMV co-occurrence was scored with hypergeometric tests, and a repertoire-size bias correction was applied to TCR pairs. To estimate false discovery rates, a later analysis permuted the HLA or CMV assignments 20 times. In a later analysis, co-occurring TCRs were grouped using DBSCAN, and TCRdist sequence similarity was added for clustering within HLA-allele-positive subsets. Repertoires with fewer than 30,000 or more than 120,000 public chains, plus five repertoires with anomalous nucleotide sharing, were excluded from co-occurrence clustering. Held by TCRdb, this immuneACCESS table contains in-frame sequences only and omits some clones. Under half of the omission traces to an unresolved V gene where checked; the cause of the rest is unknown. V and J calls and clone size follow that table, whereas D and trimming were derived from the DNA. Within this sample are hundreds of thousands of clones, with around 80% of them counted one time only. The top ten clones comprise around 0.2% of the sample.

The data are from a study of cytomegalovirus exposure and HLA in healthy donors (TCRdb year 2017). Background on the whole study: In an earlier analysis of under 750 of the donors, less than 350 Gb of sequence data and approximately 100 million unique TCR beta sequences from 150 million to 200 million T cells were reported. About 280 gigabases of sequencing data and 91 million or so unique TCR sequences made up an early release that covered about 640 HLA-typed donors. Of the 300 to 450 genotyped donors, around 81% fell in the genetic ancestry cluster associated with self-reported Caucasian donors. The aim of the study was to test whether cataloging public T cell receptors could identify signatures of past pathogen exposure. The study profiled the T cell repertoires of 666 subjects by immunosequencing and related them to cytomegalovirus serostatus. In addition to the first cohort of several hundred subjects, a separate validation cohort of 120 different subjects was used. High-throughput TCR immunosequencing, statistical association of individual TCRs with disease status, and machine learning were combined to predict cytomegalovirus infection status. A later analysis re-examined previously published TCR beta repertoires from around 670 donors and added high-resolution HLA genotyping to investigate patterns of TCR occurrence. Rather than drawing on any new phenotypic data, the later analysis identified candidate immune exposures from TCR beta sequences and the way those sequences occurred across donors. An earlier analysis of approximately 640 of the donors applied high-throughput TCR beta sequencing to assess whether each TCR beta V gene segment acted as functional or pseudogenic. Donor age, sex, ethnicity and CMV serostatus were collected together with the repertoire data. A later genetic analysis took genome-wide SNP genotypes for about 65% of the roughly 670 donors and used that subset as a discovery cohort. All discovery cohort repertoires had been generated using a single sequencing platform. Class I and class II HLA loci were covered by the typing at four-digit resolution. Typing coverage varied by locus: roughly 629-640 donors for A, B, C, DRB1 and DQB1; 500 to 550 for DQA1; about 590 for DPA1; roughly 450 for DPB1. Because of strong linkage in the cohort, 5 or 6 DR-DQ haplotypes were treated as single units for association and clustering. Among about 410 genotyped donors of the cohort, an average of roughly 230,000 unique TCR beta nucleotide sequences was sequenced per donor, of which about 19% were non-productive. Points the paper makes about the study in general: According to a later analysis, TCR association rates differed among HLA loci, with DRB1 alleles showing the most associated TCRs and HLA-C alleles showing the fewest. A further reported finding was that TCR beta sequences accurately predicted the HLA-A and HLA-B alleles for most subjects in the first cohort. Immune exposure information for the cohort was limited to CMV serostatus. While some public TCRs were present in many individuals, most TCR sequences turned up only very rarely across donors. In vitro tests confirmed that three of the cytomegalovirus-associated TCR beta chains recognize cytomegalovirus antigens. When HLA alleles, especially DR and DQ, strongly co-occurred, TCR associations were difficult to assign to individual alleles. In a later genetic analysis, fewer N-insertions in productive TCRs were reported among donors in an Asian-associated ancestry cluster than the roughly 710-donor mean. V-gene and J-gene trimming of TCR beta chains was associated with a missense DCLRE1C variant in a later genetic analysis, and the association was replicated in an independent cohort. A later analysis found that HLA-associated TCR beta chains were more clonally expanded and had lower generation probabilities than equally common non-associated chains. Most CMV-associated TCR beta chains appeared to be HLA-restricted in a later analysis, and the HLA associations seemed to be driven largely by CMV exposure. Because some donors lacked HLA typing at each locus, the association tests relied only on the typed subset. Cytomegalovirus status was reported to be diagnosed by the classifier with high specificity and sensitivity in both the original and validation cohorts. Only TCR beta chains were sequenced in this cohort, and the absence of alpha or paired-chain data limited detectable features. Correlated functional status among segregating V segments might be attributable to linkage disequilibrium, but an unknown experimental factor could not be ruled out. Because counts were too low, 15 to 20 rarely observed V segments, including chromosome 9 orphons, were left out of the earlier analysis of some 640 of the donors. In the study, approximately 160 TCR beta chains were listed as associated with cytomegalovirus. Presence/absence analyses assumed roughly uniform sequencing depth across donors, an assumption that may not hold. Broadly in line with IMGT annotations, most TCR beta V segments showed up in productive rearrangements about 87% or about 30% of the time in an earlier analysis of around 550 of the donors. A cluster of highly shared sequence variants was judged likely to represent a technical artifact of the sequencing pipeline. Because the 87-base-pair reads could not distinguish some IMGT-functional V segments, including TRBV6-2 and TRBV6-3, those segments were excluded. It was suggested by the authors that the approach could potentially be generalized to other disease states and immunological phenotypes. In a later analysis, more than 15,000 TCR beta sequences were associated with specific HLA alleles at a false discovery rate of 0.05. Several of the top co-occurrence clusters appeared to be linked to parvovirus B19, influenza, CMV and Epstein-Barr virus, according to a later analysis.

The cohort comprised 550 to 700 healthy bone marrow donors. Cohort members were all nominally healthy when sampled, although unrecorded immune exposures were likely present. The donor tested CMV seronegative and was one of the 352 seronegative cohort members. A peripheral blood sample was provided by each donor, and peripheral blood mononuclear cells were used for TCR beta sequencing. The Qiagen DNeasy Blood Extraction Kit was used to extract genomic DNA from the blood cell samples. Inclusive of the bounding cysteine and phenylalanine, the CDR3 is 13 residues long. Just CDR3 DNA is preserved here, 39 bases in frame from base 1. A distance of 10 bases separates the germline ends of V and J, which lose 7 bases and 1 base respectively. For CDR1 and CDR2, the germline V gene (reference sequence) lists MNHNY and SVGAGI.

The chain is assembled from TRBV6-6 and TRBJ1-1; there is no confident call for the D gene. The sample was PBMCs. The TCR sequence derives from a girl aged 2-10 years in good health and CMV-seronegative. The DNA reads as follows: TGTGCCAGCAAGAGACCGGGGAACACTGAAGCTTTCTTT. It is translated as CASKRPGNTEAFF.